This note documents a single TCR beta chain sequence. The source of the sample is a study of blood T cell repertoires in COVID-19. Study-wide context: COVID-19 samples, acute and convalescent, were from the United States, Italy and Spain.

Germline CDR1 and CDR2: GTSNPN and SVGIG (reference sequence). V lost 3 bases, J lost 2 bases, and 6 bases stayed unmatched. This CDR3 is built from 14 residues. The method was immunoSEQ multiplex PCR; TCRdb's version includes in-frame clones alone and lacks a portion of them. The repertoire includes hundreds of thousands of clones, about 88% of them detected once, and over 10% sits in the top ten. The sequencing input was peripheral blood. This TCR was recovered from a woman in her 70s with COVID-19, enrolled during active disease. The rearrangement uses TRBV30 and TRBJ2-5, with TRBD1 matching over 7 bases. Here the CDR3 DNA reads TGTGCCTGGAGCCGAGGACAGGCTCAAGAGACCCAGTACTTC. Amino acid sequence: CAWSRGQAQETQYF.